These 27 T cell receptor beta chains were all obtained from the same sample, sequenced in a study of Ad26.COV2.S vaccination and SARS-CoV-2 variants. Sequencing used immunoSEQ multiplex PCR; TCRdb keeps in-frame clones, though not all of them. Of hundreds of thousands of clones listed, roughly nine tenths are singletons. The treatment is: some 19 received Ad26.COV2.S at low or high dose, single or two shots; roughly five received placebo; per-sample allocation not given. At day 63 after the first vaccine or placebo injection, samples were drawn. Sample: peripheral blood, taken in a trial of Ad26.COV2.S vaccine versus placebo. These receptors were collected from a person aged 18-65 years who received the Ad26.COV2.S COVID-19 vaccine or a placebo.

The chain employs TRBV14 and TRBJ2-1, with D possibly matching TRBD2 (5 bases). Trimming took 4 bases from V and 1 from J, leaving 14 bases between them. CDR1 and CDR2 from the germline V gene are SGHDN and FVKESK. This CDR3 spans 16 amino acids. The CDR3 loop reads CASSPRWSGSYNEQFF. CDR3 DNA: TGTGCCAGCAGCCCGCGATGGTCGGGATCCTACAATGAGCAGTTCTTC. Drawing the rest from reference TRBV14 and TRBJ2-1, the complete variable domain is EAGVTQFPSHSVIEKGQTVTLRCDPISGHDNLYWYRRVMGKEIKFLLHFVKESKQDESGMPNNRFLAERTGGTYSTLKVQPAELEDSGVYFCASSPRWSGSYNEQFFGPGTRLTVL.

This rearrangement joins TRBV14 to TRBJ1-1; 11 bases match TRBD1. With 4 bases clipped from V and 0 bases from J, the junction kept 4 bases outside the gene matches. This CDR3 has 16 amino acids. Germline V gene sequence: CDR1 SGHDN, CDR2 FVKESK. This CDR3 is CASSPGQGAVNTEAFF. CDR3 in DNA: TGTGCCAGCAGCCCCGGACAGGGGGCAGTGAACACTGAAGCTTTCTTT.

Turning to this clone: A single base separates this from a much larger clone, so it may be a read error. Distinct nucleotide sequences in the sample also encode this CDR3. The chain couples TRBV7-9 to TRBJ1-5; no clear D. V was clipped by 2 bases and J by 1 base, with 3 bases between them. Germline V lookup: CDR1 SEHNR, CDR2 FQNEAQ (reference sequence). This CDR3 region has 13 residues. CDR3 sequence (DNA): TGTGCCAGCAGCTTAAGCAGCAATCAGCCCCAGCATTTT. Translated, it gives CASSLSSNQPQHF.

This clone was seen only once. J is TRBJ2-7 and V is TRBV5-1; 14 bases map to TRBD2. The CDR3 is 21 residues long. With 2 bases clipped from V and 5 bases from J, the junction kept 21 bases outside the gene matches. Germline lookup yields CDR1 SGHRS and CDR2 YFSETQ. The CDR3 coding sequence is TGCGCCAGCAGCTTTTTCTCACACCCGGGACTAGCGGGAGCTTTGGTGAACGAGCAGTACTTC. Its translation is CASSFFSHPGLAGALVNEQYF.

The DNA for the CDR3 is TGTGCCAGCAGTTTAGAGCCATACCACGAGCAGTACTTC. It encodes CASSLEPYHEQYF. The rearrangement joins TRBV12-3 or TRBV12-4 to TRBJ2-7; D gene unclear. CDR3 length: 13 residues. Trimming removed 1 base at V and 5 bases at J, with 9 bases between.

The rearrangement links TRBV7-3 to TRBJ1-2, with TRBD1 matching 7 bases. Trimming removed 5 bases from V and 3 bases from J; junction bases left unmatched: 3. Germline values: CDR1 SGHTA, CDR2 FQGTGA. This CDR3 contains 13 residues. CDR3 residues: CASSPGTDYGYTF. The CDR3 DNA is TGTGCCAGCAGCCCCGGGACAGACTATGGCTACACCTTC.

CDR3: CASNGISGRDTQYF. The CDR3 bases are TGTGCCAGCAACGGGATCAGCGGGAGAGATACGCAGTATTTT. J is TRBJ2-3 and V is TRBV2, with 8 bases matching TRBD2. This CDR3 is 14 amino acids long. CDR1 SNHLY and CDR2 FYNNEI come from the germline V gene. V shed 7 bases and J 5 bases; nucleotides not matched to a gene: 8.

CDR3 nucleotide sequence: TGTGCCAGCAGCCCCCGGACAGGGGGCGCAGGTGGGGCCAACGTCCTGACTTTC. Amino acids: CASSPRTGGAGGANVLTF. This chain uses TRBV7-3 with TRBJ2-6, with 11 bases aligning to TRBD1. The CDR3 has 18 residues. V lost 5 bases to trimming and J lost 3 bases; unmatched junction nucleotides: 9. CDR1 is SGHTA, CDR2 FQGTGA, per germline.

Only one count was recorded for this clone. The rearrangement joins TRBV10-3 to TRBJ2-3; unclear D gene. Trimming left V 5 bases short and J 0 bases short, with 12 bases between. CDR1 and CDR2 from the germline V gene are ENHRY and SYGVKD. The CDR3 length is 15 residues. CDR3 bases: TGTGCCATCAGTTTTGGGTCGGTTAGCACAGATACGCAGTATTTT. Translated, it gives CAISFGSVSTDTQYF.

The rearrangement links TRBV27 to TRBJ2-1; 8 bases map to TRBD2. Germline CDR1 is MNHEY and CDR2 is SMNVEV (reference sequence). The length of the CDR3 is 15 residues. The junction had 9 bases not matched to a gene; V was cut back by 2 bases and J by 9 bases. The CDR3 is CASSLSLLADTEQFF. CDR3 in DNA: TGTGCCAGCAGTTTAAGCTTACTAGCGGACACTGAGCAGTTCTTC.

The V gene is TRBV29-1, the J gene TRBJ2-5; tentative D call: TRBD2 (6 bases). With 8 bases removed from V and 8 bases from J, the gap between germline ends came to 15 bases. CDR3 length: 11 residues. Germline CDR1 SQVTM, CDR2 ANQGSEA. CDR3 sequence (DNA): TGCAGCACCTGGACGGGGGAAACCCAGTACTTC. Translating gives CSTWTGETQYF. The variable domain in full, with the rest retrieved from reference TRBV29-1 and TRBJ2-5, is SAVISQKPSRDICQRGTSLTIQCQVDSQVTMMFWYRQQPGQSLTLIATANQGSEATYESGFVIDKFPISRPNLTFSTLTVSNMSPEDSSIYLCSTWTGETQYFGPGTRLLVL.

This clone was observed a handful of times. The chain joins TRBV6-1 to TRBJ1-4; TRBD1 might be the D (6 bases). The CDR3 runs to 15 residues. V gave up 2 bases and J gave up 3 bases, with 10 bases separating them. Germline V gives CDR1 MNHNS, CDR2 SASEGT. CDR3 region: CASSESTGSNEKLFF. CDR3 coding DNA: TGTGCCAGCAGTGAATCCACAGGGTCTAATGAAAAACTGTTTTTT.

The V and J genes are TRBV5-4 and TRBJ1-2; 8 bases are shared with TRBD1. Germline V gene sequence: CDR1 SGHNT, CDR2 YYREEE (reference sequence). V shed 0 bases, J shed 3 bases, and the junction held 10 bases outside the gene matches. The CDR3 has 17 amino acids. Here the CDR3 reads CASSLASGTGGDYGYTF. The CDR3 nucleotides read TGTGCCAGCAGCTTGGCTTCCGGGACAGGTGGGGACTATGGCTACACCTTC.

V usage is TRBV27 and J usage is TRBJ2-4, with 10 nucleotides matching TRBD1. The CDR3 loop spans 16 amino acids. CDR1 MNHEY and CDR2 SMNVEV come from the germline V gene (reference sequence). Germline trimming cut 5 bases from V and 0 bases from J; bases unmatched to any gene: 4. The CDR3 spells CASSRDRGLAKNIQYF. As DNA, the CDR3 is TGTGCCAGCAGTAGGGACAGGGGACTAGCCAAAAACATTCAGTACTTC.

This CDR3 is CASSEAGRPKTGGRGYEQYF. CDR3 in DNA: TGTGCCAGCAGTGAAGCCGGCCGTCCGAAGACAGGGGGCAGAGGGTACGAGCAGTACTTC. The chain is built from TRBV2 and TRBJ2-7; 10 bases fit TRBD1. With V trimmed by 0 bases and J by 4 bases, 18 bases remained unmatched. The germline V gene has CDR1 SNHLY and CDR2 FYNNEI. The CDR3 contains 20 residues. The variable domain in full, completed from reference TRBV2 and TRBJ2-7, reads EPEVTQTPSHQVTQMGQEVILRCVPISNHLYFYWYRQILGQKVEFLVSFYNNEISEKSEIFDDQFSVERPDGSNFTLKIRSTKLEDSAMYFCASSEAGRPKTGGRGYEQYFGPGTRLTVT.

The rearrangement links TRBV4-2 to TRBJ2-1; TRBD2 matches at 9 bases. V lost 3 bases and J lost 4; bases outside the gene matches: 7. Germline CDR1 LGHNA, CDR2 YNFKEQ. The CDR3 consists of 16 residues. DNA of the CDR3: TGTGCCAGCAGCCATTCCAGCGGGGGGCGGTACAATGAGCAGTTCTTC. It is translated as CASSHSSGGRYNEQFF.

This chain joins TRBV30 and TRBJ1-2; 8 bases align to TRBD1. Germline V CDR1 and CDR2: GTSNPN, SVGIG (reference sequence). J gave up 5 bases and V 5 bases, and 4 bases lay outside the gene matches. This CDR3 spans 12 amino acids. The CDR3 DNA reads TGTGCCTGGGGACAGGGTAGATATGGCTACACCTTC. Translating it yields CAWGQGRYGYTF.

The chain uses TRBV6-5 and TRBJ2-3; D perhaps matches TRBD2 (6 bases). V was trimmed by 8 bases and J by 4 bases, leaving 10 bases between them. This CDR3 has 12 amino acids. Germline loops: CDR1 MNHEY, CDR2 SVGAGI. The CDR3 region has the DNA TGTGCCAGCCCGGACTACTCAGATACGCAGTATTTT. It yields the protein CASPDYSDTQYF.

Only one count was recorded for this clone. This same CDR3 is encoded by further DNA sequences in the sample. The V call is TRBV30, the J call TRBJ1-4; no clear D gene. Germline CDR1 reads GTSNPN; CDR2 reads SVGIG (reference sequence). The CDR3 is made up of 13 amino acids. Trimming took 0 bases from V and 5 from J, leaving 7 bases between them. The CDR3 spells CAWSVGGNEKLFF. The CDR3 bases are TGTGCCTGGAGTGTAGGAGGGAATGAAAAACTGTTTTTT.

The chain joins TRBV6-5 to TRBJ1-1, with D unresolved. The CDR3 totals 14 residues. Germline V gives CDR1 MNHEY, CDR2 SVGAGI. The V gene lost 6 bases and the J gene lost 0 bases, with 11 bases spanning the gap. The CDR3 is CASSSRTLNTEAFF. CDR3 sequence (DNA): TGTGCCAGCAGCTCGAGGACGTTGAACACTGAAGCTTTCTTT.

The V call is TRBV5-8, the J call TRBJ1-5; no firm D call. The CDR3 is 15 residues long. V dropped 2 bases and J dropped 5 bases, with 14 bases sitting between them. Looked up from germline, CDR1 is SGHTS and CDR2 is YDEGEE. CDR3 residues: CASSLKGLKHQPQHF. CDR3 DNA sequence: TGTGCCAGCAGCTTAAAGGGCCTCAAACATCAGCCCCAGCATTTT.

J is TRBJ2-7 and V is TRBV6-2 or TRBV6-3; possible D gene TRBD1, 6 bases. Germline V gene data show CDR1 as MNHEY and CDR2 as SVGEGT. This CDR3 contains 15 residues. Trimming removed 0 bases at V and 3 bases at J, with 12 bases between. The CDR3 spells CASSYSKDSLYEQYF. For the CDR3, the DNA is TGTGCCAGCAGTTACTCGAAGGACAGCCTCTACGAGCAGTACTTC.

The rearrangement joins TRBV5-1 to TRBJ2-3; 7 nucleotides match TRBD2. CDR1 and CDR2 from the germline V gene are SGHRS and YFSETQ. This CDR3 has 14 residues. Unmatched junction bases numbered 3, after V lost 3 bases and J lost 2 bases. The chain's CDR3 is CASSYGTTTDTQYF. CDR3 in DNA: TGCGCCAGCAGCTACGGGACTACCACAGATACGCAGTATTTT.

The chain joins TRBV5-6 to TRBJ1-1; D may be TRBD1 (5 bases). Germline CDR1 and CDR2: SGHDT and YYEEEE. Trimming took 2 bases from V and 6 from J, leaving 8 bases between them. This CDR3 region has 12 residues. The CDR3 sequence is CASSFGDAEAFF. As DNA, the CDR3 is TGTGCCAGCAGCTTCGGGGACGCTGAAGCTTTCTTT.

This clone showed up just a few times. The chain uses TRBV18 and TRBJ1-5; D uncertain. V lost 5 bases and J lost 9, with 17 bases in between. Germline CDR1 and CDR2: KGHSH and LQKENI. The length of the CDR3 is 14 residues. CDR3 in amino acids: CASSSDRGGPPQHF. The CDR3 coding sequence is TGTGCCAGCTCATCAGACCGGGGTGGTCCGCCCCAGCATTTT.

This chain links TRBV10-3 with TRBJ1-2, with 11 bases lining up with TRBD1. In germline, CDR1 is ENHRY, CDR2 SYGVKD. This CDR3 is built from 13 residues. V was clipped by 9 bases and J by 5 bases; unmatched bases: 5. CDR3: CAIGQGARYGYTF. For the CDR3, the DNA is TGTGCCATTGGACAGGGGGCGCGGTATGGCTACACCTTC.

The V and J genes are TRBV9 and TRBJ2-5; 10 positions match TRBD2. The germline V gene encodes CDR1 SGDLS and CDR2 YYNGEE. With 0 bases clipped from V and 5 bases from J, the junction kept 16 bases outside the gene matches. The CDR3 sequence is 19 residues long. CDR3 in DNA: TGTGCCAGCAGCGTAGGGCTGGGGACTAGCGTCAAAGGCCGGGAGACCCAGTACTTC. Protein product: CASSVGLGTSVKGRETQYF.